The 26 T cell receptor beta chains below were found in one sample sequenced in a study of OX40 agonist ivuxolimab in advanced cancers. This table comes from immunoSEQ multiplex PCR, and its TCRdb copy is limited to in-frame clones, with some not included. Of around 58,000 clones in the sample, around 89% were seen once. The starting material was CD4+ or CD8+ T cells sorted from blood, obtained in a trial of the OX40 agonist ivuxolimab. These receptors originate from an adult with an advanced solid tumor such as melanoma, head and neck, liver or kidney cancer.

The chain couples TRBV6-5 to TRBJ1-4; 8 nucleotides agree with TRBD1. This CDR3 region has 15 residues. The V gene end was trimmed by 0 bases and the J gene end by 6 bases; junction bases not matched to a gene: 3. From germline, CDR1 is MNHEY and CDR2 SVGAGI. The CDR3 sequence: CASSYSTGEDEKLFF. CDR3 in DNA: TGTGCCAGCAGTTACTCGACAGGGGAGGATGAAAAACTGTTTTTT.

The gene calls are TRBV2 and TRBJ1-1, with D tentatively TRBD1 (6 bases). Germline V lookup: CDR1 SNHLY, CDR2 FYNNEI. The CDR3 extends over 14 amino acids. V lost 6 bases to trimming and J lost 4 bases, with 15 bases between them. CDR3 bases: TGTGCCAGCAGCCTCCAGGGGTCGCGCACTGAAGCTTTCTTT. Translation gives CASSLQGSRTEAFF.

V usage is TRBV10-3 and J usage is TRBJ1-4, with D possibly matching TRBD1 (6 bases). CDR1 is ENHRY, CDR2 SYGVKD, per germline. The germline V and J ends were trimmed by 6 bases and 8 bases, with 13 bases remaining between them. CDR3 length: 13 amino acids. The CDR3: CAIRQGGQEKLFF. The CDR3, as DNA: TGTGCCATCAGACAGGGCGGTCAGGAAAAACTGTTTTTT.

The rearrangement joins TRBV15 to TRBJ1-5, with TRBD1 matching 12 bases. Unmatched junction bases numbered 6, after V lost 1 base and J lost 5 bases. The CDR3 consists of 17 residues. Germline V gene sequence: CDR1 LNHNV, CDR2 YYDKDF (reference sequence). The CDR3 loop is CATSRAPGQGAHQPQHF. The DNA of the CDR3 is TGTGCCACCAGCAGAGCCCCGGGACAGGGGGCCCATCAGCCCCAGCATTTT.

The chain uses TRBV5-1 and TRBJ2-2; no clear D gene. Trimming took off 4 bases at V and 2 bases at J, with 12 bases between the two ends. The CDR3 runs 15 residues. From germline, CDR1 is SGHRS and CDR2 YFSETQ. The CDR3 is CASSPQYRNTGELFF. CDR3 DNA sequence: TGCGCCAGCAGCCCCCAGTACCGAAACACCGGGGAGCTGTTTTTT.

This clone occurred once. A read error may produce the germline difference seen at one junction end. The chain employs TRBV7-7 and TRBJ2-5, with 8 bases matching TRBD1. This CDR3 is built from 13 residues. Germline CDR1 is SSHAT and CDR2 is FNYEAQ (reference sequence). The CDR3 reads CASSQDREETQYF. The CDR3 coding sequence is TGTGCTAGCAGCCAGGACAGGGAGGAGACCCAGTACTTC. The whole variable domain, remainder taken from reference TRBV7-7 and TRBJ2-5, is GAGVSQSPRYKVTKRGQDVTLRCDPISSHATLYWYQQALGQGPEFLTYFNYEAQPDKSGLPSDRFSAERPEGSISTLTIQRTEQRDSAMYRCASSQDREETQYFGPGTRLLVL.

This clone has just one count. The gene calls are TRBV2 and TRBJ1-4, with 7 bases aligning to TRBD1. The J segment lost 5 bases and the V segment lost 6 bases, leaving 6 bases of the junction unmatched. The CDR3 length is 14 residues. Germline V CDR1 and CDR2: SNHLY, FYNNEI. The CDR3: CASRGQIPNEKLFF. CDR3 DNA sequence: TGTGCCAGCAGGGGACAGATTCCCAATGAAAAACTGTTTTTT.

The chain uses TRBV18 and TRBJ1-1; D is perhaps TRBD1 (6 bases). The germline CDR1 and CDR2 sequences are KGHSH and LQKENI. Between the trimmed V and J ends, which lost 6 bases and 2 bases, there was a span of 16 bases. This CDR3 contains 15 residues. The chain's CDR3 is CASSQGQLHNTEAFF. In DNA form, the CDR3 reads TGTGCCAGCTCCCAAGGACAGCTTCATAACACTGAAGCTTTCTTT.

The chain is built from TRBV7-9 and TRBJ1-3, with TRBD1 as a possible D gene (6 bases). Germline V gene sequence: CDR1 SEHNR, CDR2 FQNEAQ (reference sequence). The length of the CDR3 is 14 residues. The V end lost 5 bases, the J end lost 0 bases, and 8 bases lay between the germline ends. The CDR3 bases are TGTGCCAGCAGCCGGGACAACTCTGGAAACACCATATATTTT. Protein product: CASSRDNSGNTIYF.

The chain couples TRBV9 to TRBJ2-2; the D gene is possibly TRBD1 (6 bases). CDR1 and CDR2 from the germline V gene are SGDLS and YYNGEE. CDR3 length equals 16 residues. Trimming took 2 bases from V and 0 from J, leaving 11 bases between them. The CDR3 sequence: CASSVGHIANTGELFF. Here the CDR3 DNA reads TGTGCCAGCAGCGTGGGACACATCGCGAACACCGGGGAGCTGTTTTTT.

The CDR3: CASSQGISGANVLTF. The CDR3, as DNA: TGTGCCAGCAGCCAAGGGATCTCTGGGGCCAACGTCCTGACTTTC. V is TRBV4-2 and J is TRBJ2-6, with D unresolved. Germline assignment: CDR1 LGHNA and CDR2 YNFKEQ. This CDR3 is built from 15 residues. Deletions cut 1 base from V and 0 bases from J, with 4 bases between.

CDR3 loop: CASSYSGRGTDTQYF. The CDR3 region has the DNA TGTGCCAGCAGTTACTCTGGGAGGGGGACAGATACGCAGTATTTT. The chain has TRBV6-5 and TRBJ2-3; possibly TRBD2 for D (7 bases). The CDR3 contains 15 residues. The germline V gene has CDR1 MNHEY and CDR2 SVGAGI. Trimming removed 0 bases at V and 3 bases at J, with 10 bases between.

CDR3 nucleotides: TGTGCCAGCAGCACCGGCGGGAATCAGCCCCAGCATTTT. The encoded protein is CASSTGGNQPQHF. This rearrangement joins TRBV7-8 to TRBJ1-5; D remains unclear. Germline-derived CDR1 and CDR2 are SGHVS and FQNEAQ. The CDR3 is 13 residues long. The V gene lost 5 bases and the J gene lost 4 bases, with 9 bases spanning the gap.

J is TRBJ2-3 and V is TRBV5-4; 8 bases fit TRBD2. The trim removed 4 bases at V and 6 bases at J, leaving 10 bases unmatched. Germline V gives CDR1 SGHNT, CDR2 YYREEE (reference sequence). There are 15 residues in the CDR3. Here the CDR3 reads CASSPPGRGEDTQYF. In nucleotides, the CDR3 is TGTGCCAGCAGCCCACCCGGGCGGGGGGAGGATACGCAGTATTTT.

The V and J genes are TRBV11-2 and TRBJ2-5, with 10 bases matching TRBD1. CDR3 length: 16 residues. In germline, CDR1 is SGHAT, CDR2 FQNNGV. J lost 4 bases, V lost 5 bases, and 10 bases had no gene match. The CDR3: CASSPSTGGGGETQYF. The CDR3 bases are TGTGCCAGCAGCCCGTCGACAGGGGGCGGGGGAGAGACCCAGTACTTC.

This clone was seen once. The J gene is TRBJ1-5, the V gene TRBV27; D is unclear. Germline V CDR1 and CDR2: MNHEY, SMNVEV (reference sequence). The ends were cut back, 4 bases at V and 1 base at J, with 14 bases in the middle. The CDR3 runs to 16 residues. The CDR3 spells CASSSMSPRSNQPQHF. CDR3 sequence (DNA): TGTGCCAGCAGTTCGATGTCCCCGCGGAGCAATCAGCCCCAGCATTTT.

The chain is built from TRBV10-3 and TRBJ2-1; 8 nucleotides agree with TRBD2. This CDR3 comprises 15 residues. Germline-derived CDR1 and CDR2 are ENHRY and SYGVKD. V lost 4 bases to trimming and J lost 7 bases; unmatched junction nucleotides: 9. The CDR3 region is CAISGERTSSNEQFF. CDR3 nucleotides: TGTGCCATCAGTGGCGAACGGACTAGCTCAAATGAGCAGTTCTTC.

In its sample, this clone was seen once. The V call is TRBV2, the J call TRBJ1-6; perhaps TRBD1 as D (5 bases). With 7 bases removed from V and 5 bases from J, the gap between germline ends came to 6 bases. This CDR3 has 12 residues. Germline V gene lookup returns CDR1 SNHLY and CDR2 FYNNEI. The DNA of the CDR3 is TGTGCCAGCACGGACAATAATTCACCCCTCCACTTT. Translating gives CASTDNNSPLHF.

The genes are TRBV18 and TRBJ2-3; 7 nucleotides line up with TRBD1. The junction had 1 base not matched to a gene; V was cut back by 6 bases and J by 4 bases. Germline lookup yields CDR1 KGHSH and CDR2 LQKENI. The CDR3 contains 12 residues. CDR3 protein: CASSTGPDTQYF. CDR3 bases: TGTGCCAGCTCGACAGGGCCAGATACGCAGTATTTT.

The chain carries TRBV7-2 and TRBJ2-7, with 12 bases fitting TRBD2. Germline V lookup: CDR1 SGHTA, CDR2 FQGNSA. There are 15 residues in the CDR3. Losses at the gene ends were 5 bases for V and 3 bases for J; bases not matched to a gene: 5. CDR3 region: CASSPRLAGDYEQYF. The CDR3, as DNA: TGTGCCAGCAGCCCTCGACTAGCGGGGGACTACGAGCAGTACTTC.

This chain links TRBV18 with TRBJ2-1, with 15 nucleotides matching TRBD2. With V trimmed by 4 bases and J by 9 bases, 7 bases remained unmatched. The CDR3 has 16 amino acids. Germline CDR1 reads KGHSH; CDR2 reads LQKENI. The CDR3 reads CASSLPGLAGGTEQFF. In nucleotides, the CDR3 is TGTGCCAGCTCACTACCGGGACTAGCGGGGGGTACTGAGCAGTTCTTC.

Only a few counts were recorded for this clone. CDR3 amino acids: CASSPQGSSYEQYF. DNA of the CDR3: TGTGCCAGCAGCCCCCAGGGGAGCTCCTACGAGCAGTACTTC. The chain has TRBV9 and TRBJ2-7, with a weak D call TRBD1 (6 bases). Deletions cut 4 bases from V and 0 bases from J, with 11 bases between. This CDR3 spans 14 amino acids. Germline V gene sequence: CDR1 SGDLS, CDR2 YYNGEE. The full variable domain, its missing parts supplied by reference TRBV9 and TRBJ2-7, is DSGVTQTPKHLITATGQRVTLRCSPRSGDLSVYWYQQSLDQGLQFLIQYYNGEERAKGNILERFSAQQFPDLHSELNLSSLELGDSALYFCASSPQGSSYEQYFGPGTRLTVT.

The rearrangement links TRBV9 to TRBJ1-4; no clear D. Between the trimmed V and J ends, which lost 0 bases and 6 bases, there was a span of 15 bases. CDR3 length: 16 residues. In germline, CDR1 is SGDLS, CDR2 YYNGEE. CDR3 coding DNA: TGTGCCAGCAGCGTAGGAATGAATGGCAAGGATGAAAAACTGTTTTTT. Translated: CASSVGMNGKDEKLFF.

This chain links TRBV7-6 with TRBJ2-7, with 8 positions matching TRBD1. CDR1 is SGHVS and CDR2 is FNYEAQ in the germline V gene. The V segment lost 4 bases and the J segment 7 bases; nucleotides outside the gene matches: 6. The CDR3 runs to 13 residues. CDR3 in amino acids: CASSSRTGREQYF. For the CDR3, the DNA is TGTGCCAGCAGCTCCAGGACAGGGCGAGAGCAGTACTTC.

CDR3 loop: CASSVTSGGERNEQYF. The CDR3 nucleotides read TGTGCCAGCAGTGTAACTAGCGGGGGGGAGAGAAACGAGCAGTACTTC. This sequence joins TRBV27 and TRBJ2-7, with 13 nucleotides matching TRBD2. This CDR3 has 16 amino acids. The germline V gene has CDR1 MNHEY and CDR2 SMNVEV (reference sequence). V lost 5 bases and J lost 5; bases outside the gene matches: 9.

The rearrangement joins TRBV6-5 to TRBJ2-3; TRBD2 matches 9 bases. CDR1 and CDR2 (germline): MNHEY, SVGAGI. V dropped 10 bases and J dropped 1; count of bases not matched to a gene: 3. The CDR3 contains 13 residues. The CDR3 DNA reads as TGTGCCATCCAGCGGGGGGGCACAGATACGCAGTATTTT. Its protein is CAIQRGGTDTQYF.